The sequence of this T cell receptor beta chain was determined in a study of early T cells in non-severe SARS-CoV-2 infection (dated by TCRdb to the early 2020s). General notes on the study: Because TCR sequencing was done on bulk RNA from unsorted whole blood, the alpha and beta chains could not be paired. Overall study results and their limits: VDJdb matching was skewed toward anti-spike CD8 responses and likely underestimated virus-specific expansions by missing private and CD4 specificities.

Many counts were recorded for this clonotype. Its antigen remains unidentified. Qualities for individual bases were not recorded, and no much larger clone is one base off. V ends up 3 bases short and J 0 bases short, with an unmatched junction base count of 5. CDR1 and CDR2, looked up from the germline V gene, are SGHTA and FQGNSA. The CDR3, from cysteine to phenylalanine, totals 17 residues. Left in the record is the CDR3 DNA by itself, 51 bases read in frame from the first base. Libraries were built with 5' RACE. The data were produced on a NextSeq 500. To correct for sequencing error and PCR bias, the TCR library protocol tagged individual cDNA molecules with unique molecular identifiers. Both TCR alpha and beta chains were sequenced, and tight co-correlation was observed between alpha and beta sequence abundances in each sample. The study's processing was this. Decombinator V4 was used to perform V gene, J gene and CDR3 annotation of TCR sequences. Expanded TCRs were defined as changing significantly between any two time points under a Poisson model with p below 0.0001. TCR abundances were normalised to the total number of TCRs sequenced per sample and were expressed as counts per million. TRAV1-2 paired with TRAJ12, TRAJ20 or TRAJ33 defined MAIT TCRs, while TRAV10 paired with TRAJ18 defined iNKT TCRs. VDJdb, accessed 1 November 2021, was searched for CMV, EBV and SARS-CoV-2 annotated TCRs, with TCRs annotated for multiple antigens excluded. TCRdb reworked the public reads: Q25 trimming with fastp, MiXCR clone assembly, productive beta chains retained. Every CDR3 protein is listed once, alongside the most common genes and DNA of its rows. For this entry, the V and J calls and clone size follow TCRdb and not the study's own pipeline. The sample table contains some 97,000 distinct CDR3 sequences; only one count was recorded for about 11% of them. Just over 4.5% of the sample is in the top ten clones.

This was a case-control study nested in a cohort of healthcare workers in London, UK, who had nasopharyngeal swab PCR tests and blood samples taken every week. Healthcare workers were enrolled in the week of the UK lockdown, from 23 to 31 March 2020, and were followed every week for up to about 16 weeks. The source of this sequence is an adult who was a healthcare worker with PCR-confirmed SARS-CoV-2 infection or an uninfected control (not recorded which). Here the sequenced sample was whole blood, taken at baseline. The rearranged segments are TRBV7-2 and TRBJ1-2, with TRBD1 matching 12 junction bases. The DNA reads as follows: TGTGCCAGCAGCTTGGGGACAGGGGGCTCCACTAACTATGGCTACACCTTC. Its amino acids are CASSLGTGGSTNYGYTF. Extended through the reference TRBV7-2 and TRBJ1-2 proteins, this CDR3 yields the full variable domain: GAGVSQSPSNKVTEKGKDVELRCDPISGHTALYWYRQSLGQGLEFLIYFQGNSAPDKSGLPSDRFSAERTGGSVSTLTIQRTQQEDSAVYLCASSLGTGGSTNYGYTFGSGTRLTVV.